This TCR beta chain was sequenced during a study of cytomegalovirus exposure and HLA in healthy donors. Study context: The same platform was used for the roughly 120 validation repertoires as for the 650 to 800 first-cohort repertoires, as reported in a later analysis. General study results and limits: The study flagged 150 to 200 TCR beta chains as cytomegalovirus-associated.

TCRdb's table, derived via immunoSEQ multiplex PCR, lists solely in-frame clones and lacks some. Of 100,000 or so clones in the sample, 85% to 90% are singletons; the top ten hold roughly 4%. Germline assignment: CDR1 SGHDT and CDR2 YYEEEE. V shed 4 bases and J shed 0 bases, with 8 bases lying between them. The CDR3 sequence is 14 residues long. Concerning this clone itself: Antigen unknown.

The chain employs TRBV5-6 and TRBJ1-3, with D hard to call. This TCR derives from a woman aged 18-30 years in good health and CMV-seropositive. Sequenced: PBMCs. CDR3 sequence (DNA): TGTGCCAGCAGCCTCGAGGACTCTGGAAACACCATATATTTT. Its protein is CASSLEDSGNTIYF.